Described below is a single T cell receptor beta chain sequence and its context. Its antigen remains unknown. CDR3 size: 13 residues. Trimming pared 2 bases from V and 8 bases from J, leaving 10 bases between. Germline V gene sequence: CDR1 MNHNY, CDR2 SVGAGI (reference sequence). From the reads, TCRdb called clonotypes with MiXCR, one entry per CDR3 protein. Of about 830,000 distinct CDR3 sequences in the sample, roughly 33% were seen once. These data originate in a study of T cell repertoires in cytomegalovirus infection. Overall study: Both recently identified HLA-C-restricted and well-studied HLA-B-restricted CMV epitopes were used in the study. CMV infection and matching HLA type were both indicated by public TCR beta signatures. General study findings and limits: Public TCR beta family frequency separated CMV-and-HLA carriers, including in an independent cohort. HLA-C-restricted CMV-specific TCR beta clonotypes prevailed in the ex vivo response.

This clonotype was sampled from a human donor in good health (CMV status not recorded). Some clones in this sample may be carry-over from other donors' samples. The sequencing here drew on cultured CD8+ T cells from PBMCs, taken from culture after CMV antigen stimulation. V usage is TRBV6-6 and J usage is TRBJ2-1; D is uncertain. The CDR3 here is CASSYGSSHEQFF. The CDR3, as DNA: TGTGCCAGCAGTTACGGTAGTTCCCATGAGCAGTTCTTC.